The 10 T cell receptor beta chains in this list originate from one sample, sequenced in a study of blood T cell repertoires in COVID-19. Method: immunoSEQ multiplex PCR; TCRdb's copy keeps in-frame clones and lacks some. The repertoire holds hundreds of thousands of clones, with approximately 87% as singletons. Sequencing used PBMCs or T cells enriched from blood (not recorded which). Every receptor here comes from a man aged 40-49 years in a cohort exposed to, infected with or recovered from COVID-19 (not recorded which).

The gene calls are TRBV2 and TRBJ2-4; 8 positions match TRBD1. The CDR3 is 16 amino acids. CDR1 and CDR2 (germline): SNHLY, FYNNEI. V trimming: 6 bases; J trimming: 0 bases; junction bases outside the gene matches: 7. The CDR3 region is CASSRRTGLAKNIQYF. CDR3 bases: TGTGCCAGCAGCCGCCGGACAGGGCTAGCCAAAAACATTCAGTACTTC.

As DNA, the CDR3 is TGCGCCAGCAGCGCACGACAGGGTAGCGAGAATCTCTACGAGCAGTACTTC. This encodes CASSARQGSENLYEQYF. V usage is TRBV5-1 and J usage is TRBJ2-7; TRBD1 matches 7 bases. The J segment lost 3 bases and the V segment lost 4 bases, leaving 16 bases of the junction unmatched. This CDR3 contains 17 residues. The V gene's germline CDR1 is SGHRS and CDR2 YFSETQ.

The V call is TRBV15, the J call TRBJ1-5, with 10 nucleotides matching TRBD1. This CDR3 is 15 amino acids long. J gave up 6 bases and V 3 bases, and 5 bases lay outside the gene matches. Per germline, CDR1 LNHNV and CDR2 YYDKDF (reference sequence). CDR3 amino acids: CATSSDRGQGQPQHF. The CDR3 nucleotides are TGTGCCACCAGCAGCGACAGGGGGCAGGGTCAGCCCCAGCATTTT.

This clone was seen more than once but under ten times. The V gene is TRBV5-5, the J gene TRBJ1-6; tentatively, D is TRBD1 (6 bases). Germline V gene data show CDR1 as SGHKS and CDR2 as YYEKEE (reference sequence). Trimming left V 4 bases short and J 4 bases short, with 12 bases between. The CDR3 has 15 amino acids. This CDR3 reads CASSPTGGYNSPLHF. The CDR3 bases are TGTGCCAGCAGCCCGACAGGAGGATATAATTCACCCCTCCACTTT.

The chain is built from TRBV5-1 and TRBJ2-5, with TRBD1 matching 8 bases. Germline V CDR1 and CDR2: SGHRS, YFSETQ. V dropped 7 bases and J dropped 5; count of bases not matched to a gene: 7. The CDR3 covers 13 residues. The CDR3 here is CASGQGLGETQYF. The CDR3, as DNA: TGCGCCAGCGGACAGGGATTAGGTGAGACCCAGTACTTC.

The CDR3 bases are TGTGCCTGGAGGGTTAAGGGACAGTTCTATGGCTACACCTTC. This sequence encodes CAWRVKGQFYGYTF. The chain combines TRBV30 with TRBJ1-2, with TRBD1 identical over 7 bases. The CDR3 consists of 14 residues. J was trimmed by 4 bases and V by 3 bases; bases with no gene match: 8. Germline CDR1 is GTSNPN and CDR2 is SVGIG (reference sequence).

The chain joins TRBV10-1 to TRBJ2-2; 7 nucleotides match TRBD1. The CDR3 is made up of 15 amino acids. Germline assignment: CDR1 WNHNN and CDR2 SYGVQD (reference sequence). Losses at the gene ends were 4 bases for V and 2 bases for J; bases not matched to a gene: 4. DNA of the CDR3: TGCGCCAGCAGTGGGGGACAGTCCAACACCGGGGAGCTGTTTTTT. Amino acids: CASSGGQSNTGELFF.

The CDR3 loop is CASSPPREGYTF. The DNA for the CDR3 is TGTGCCAGCTCACCGCCCCGGGAGGGCTACACCTTC. V usage is TRBV18 and J usage is TRBJ1-2, with D unresolved. Per the germline V gene, CDR1 is KGHSH and CDR2 is LQKENI. The ends were cut back, 3 bases at V and 8 bases at J, with 10 bases in the middle. CDR3 length: 12 amino acids.

The chain carries TRBV28 and TRBJ1-2; 7 nucleotides align to TRBD1. Germline-derived CDR1 and CDR2 are MDHEN and SYDVKM. The CDR3 is 13 amino acids. The J segment lost 8 bases and the V segment lost 6 bases, leaving 9 bases of the junction unmatched. This chain's CDR3 is CASSRYGQDGYTF. For the CDR3, the DNA is TGTGCCAGCAGCCGGTACGGACAGGACGGCTACACCTTC.

This clone was found once. The chain employs TRBV15 and TRBJ1-5; 7 positions agree with TRBD1. The CDR3 runs to 18 residues. Germline CDR1 reads LNHNV; CDR2 reads YYDKDF (reference sequence). V lost 4 bases to trimming and J lost 5 bases; unmatched junction nucleotides: 17. CDR3 loop: CATSNPGQSHKVDQPQHF. CDR3 nucleotides: TGTGCCACCAGCAACCCGGGACAGTCGCACAAGGTCGATCAGCCCCAGCATTTT. Variable domain in full (rest from reference TRBV15 and TRBJ1-5): DAMVIQNPRYQVTQFGKPVTLSCSQTLNHNVMYWYQQKSSQAPKLLFHYYDKDFNNEADTPDNFQSRRPNTSFCFLDIRSPGLGDTAMYLCATSNPGQSHKVDQPQHFGDGTRLSIL.